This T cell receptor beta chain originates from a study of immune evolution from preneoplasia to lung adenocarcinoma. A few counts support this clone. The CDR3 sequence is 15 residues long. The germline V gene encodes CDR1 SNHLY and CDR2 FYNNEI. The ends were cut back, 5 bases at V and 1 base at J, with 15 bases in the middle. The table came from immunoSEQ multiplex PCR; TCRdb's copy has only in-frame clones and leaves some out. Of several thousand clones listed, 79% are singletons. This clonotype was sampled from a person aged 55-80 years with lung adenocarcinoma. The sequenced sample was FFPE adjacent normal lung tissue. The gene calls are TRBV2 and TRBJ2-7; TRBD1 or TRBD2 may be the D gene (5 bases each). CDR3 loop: CASSRFQGPSYEQYF. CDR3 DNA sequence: TGTGCCAGCAGTCGCTTCCAGGGACCGTCCTACGAGCAGTACTTC. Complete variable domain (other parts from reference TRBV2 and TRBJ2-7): EPEVTQTPSHQVTQMGQEVILRCVPISNHLYFYWYRQILGQKVEFLVSFYNNEISEKSEIFDDQFSVERPDGSNFTLKIRSTKLEDSAMYFCASSRFQGPSYEQYFGPGTRLTVT.